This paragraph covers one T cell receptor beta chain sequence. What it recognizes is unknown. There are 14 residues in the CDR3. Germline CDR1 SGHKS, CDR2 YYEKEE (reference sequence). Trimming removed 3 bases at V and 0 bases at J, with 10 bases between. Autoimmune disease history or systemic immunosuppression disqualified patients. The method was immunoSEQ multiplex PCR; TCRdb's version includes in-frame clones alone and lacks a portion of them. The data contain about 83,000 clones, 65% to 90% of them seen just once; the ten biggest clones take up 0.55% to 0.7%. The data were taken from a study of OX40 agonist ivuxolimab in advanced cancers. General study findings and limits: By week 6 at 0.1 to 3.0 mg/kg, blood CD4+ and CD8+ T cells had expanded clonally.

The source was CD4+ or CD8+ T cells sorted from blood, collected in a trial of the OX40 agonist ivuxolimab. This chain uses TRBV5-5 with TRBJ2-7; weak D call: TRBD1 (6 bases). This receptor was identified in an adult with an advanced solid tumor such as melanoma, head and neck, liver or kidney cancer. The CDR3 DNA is TGTGCCAGCAGCTCGTACAGGGTCTCCTACGAGCAGTACTTC. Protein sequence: CASSSYRVSYEQYF.